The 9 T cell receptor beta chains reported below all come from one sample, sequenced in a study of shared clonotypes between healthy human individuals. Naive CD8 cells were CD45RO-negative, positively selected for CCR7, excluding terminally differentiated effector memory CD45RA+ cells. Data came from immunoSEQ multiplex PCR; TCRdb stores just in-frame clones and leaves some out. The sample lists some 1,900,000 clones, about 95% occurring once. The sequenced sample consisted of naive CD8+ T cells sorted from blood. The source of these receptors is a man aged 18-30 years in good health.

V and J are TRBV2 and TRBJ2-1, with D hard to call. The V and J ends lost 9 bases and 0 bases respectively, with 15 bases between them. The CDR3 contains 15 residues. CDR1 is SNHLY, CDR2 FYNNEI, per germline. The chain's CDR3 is CARGNSRSSYNEQFF. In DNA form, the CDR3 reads TGTGCCAGGGGGAACAGCCGAAGCTCCTACAATGAGCAGTTCTTC.

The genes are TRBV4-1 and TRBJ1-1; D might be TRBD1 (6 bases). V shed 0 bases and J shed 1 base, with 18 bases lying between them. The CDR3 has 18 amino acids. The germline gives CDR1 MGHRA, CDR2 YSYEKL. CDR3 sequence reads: CASSQDWGAYSWNTEAFF. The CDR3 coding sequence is TGCGCCAGCAGCCAAGATTGGGGGGCCTATTCTTGGAACACTGAAGCTTTCTTT.

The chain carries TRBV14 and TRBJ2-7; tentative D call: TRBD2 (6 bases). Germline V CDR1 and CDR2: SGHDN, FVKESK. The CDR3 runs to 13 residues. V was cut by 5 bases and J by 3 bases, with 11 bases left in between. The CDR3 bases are TGTGCCAGCAGCTTCTGGAGGGGCTACGAGCAGTACTTC. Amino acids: CASSFWRGYEQYF.

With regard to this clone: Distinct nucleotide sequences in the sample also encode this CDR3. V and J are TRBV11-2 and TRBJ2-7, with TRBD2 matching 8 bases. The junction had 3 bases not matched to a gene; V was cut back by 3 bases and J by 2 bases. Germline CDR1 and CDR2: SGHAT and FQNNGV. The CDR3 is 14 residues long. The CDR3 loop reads CASSLAGGTYEQYF. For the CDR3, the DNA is TGTGCCAGCAGCTTGGCGGGAGGTACCTACGAGCAGTACTTC.

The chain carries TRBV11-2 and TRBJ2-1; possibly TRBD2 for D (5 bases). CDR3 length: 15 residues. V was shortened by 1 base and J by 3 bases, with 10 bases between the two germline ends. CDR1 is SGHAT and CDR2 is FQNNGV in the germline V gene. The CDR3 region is CASSLASGGYNEQFF. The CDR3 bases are TGTGCCAGCAGCTTAGCAAGCGGAGGCTACAATGAGCAGTTCTTC.

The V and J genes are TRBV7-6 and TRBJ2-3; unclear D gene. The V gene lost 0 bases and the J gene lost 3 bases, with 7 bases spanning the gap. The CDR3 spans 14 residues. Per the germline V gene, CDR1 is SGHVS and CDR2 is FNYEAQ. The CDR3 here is CASSLAMGTDTQYF. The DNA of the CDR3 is TGTGCCAGCAGCTTAGCGATGGGTACAGATACGCAGTATTTT.

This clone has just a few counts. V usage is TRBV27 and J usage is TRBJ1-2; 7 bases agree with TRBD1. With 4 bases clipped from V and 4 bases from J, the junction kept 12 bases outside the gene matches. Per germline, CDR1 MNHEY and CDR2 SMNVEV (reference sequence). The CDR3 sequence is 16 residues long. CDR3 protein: CASSSSAGTATYGYTF. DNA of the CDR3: TGTGCCAGCAGTTCATCCGCCGGGACAGCCACCTATGGCTACACCTTC.

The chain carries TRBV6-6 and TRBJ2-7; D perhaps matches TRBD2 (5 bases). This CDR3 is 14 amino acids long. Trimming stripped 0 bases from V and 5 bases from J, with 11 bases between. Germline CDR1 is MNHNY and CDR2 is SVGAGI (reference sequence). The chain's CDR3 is CASSYSRGRDEQYF. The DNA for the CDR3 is TGTGCCAGCAGTTACTCCCGTGGGAGAGACGAGCAGTACTTC.

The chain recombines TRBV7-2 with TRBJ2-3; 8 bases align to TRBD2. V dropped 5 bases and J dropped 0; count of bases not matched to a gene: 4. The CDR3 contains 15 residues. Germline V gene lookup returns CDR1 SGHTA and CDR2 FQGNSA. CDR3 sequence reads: CASSISGISTDTQYF. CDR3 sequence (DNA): TGTGCCAGCAGCATTAGCGGGATAAGCACAGATACGCAGTATTTT.